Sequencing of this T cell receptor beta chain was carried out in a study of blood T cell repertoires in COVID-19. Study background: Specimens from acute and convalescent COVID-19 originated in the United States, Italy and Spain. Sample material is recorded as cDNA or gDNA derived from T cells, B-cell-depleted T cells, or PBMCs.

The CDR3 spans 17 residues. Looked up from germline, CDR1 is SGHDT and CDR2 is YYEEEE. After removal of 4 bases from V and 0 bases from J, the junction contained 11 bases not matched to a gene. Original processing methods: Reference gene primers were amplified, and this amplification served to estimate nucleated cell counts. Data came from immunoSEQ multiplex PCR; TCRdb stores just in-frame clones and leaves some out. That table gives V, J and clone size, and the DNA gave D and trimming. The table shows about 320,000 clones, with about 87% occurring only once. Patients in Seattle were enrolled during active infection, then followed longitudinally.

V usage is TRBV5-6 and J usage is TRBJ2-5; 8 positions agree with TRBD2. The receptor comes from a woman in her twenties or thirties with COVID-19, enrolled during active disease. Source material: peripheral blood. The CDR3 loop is CASSPAFAGGHQETQYF. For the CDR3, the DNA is TGTGCCAGCAGCCCCGCGTTCGCGGGGGGCCACCAAGAGACCCAGTACTTC.